The entry that follows covers one T cell receptor (beta chain) sequence. 13 Jbeta primers and 60 Vbeta primers were used for the PCR. Clones were sequenced by immunoSEQ multiplex PCR, and TCRdb holds only the in-frame ones, with some missing. The repertoire includes around 40,000 clones, around two thirds of them detected once, and around 3.4% sits in the top ten. The CDR3 consists of 13 residues. The V gene lost 2 bases and the J gene lost 3 bases, with 6 bases spanning the gap. Germline assignment: CDR1 SGDLS and CDR2 YYNGEE. The data were taken from a study of cytomegalovirus exposure and HLA in healthy donors.

Sequenced input: PBMCs. The rearrangement uses TRBV9 and TRBJ2-1, with TRBD1 as a possible D gene (6 bases). The clonotype was recovered from a young woman in good health and CMV-seronegative. The CDR3, as DNA: TGTGCCAGCAGCGTGGACAGCTACAATGAGCAGTTCTTC. The encoded protein is CASSVDSYNEQFF.